These 17 T cell receptor beta chains were sequenced from one sample in a study of tumor and adjacent non-tumor tissue in lung cancer. Three rounds of nested PCR, following a modified ARM-PCR protocol, produced the TCRbeta library. TCRdb independently ran MiXCR on the multiplex PCR reads; one entry per CDR3 protein. The table lists under 85,000 distinct CDR3 sequences, 76% of them singletons, with less than 50% in the top ten. RNA was extracted from bulk tissue without any cell sorting. More than 3 cm separated this lung sample from the edge of the tumor. The sample comprised distant non-tumor lung tissue. Source of these receptors: an older man with non-small cell lung cancer.

This clonotype was recorded many times. CDR3 in amino acids: CASKAGDEQYF. The CDR3 nucleotides are TGTGCCAGCAAGGCGGGAGACGAGCAGTACTTC. The rearrangement joins TRBV7-8 to TRBJ2-7; TRBD2 aligns across 7 bases. Looked up from germline, CDR1 is SGHVS and CDR2 is FQNEAQ. The CDR3 has 11 residues. V lost 7 bases and J lost 5; bases outside the gene matches: 2.

About this clonotype: A much larger clone lies a single base off, so this may be a read error. The CDR3 protein is CSAPIAGGPNTQYF. The CDR3 DNA reads as TGCAGTGCTCCAATAGCGGGAGGGCCGAATACGCAGTATTTT. The chain employs TRBV20-1 and TRBJ2-3; the match to TRBD2 covers 11 bases. The CDR3 length is 14 residues. Trimming removed 5 bases from V and 7 bases from J; junction bases left unmatched: 8. CDR1 and CDR2 from the germline V gene are DFQATT and SNEGSKA (reference sequence).

To note about this clonotype: The final CDR3 position lacks the conserved phenylalanine or tryptophan, pointing to a likely read error. It is unclear where the CDR3 begins or ends on the DNA, so no DNA is shown, and the CDR3 is as TCRdb lists it. J is TRBJ2-1 and V is TRBV6-1; the table assigns TRBD1, which was not confirmed against the DNA. With termini counted, the CDR3 has 14 amino acids. Looked up from germline, CDR1 is MNHNS and CDR2 is SASEGT. The CDR3 spells CASSGTGELDELFL.

This rearrangement joins TRBV20-1 to TRBJ2-7; TRBD1 matches at 8 bases. Trimming removed 3 bases from V and 4 bases from J; junction bases left unmatched: 8. The CDR3 is 14 amino acids. The V gene's germline CDR1 is DFQATT and CDR2 SNEGSKA (reference sequence). CDR3 region: CSASTWTGTYEQYF. The CDR3, as DNA: TGCAGTGCTAGTACTTGGACAGGGACTTACGAGCAGTACTTC.

Comments on this clonotype: One end of the junction is discordant with germline, which a read error may explain. J is TRBJ2-5 and V is TRBV10-3; 8 nucleotides align to TRBD1. The CDR3 runs 12 residues. CDR1 is ENHRY, CDR2 SYGVKD, per germline. The CDR3 nucleotides are TGTGCCATCAGCACAGGGGGAGAGATCCAGTATTTC. This gives the protein CAISTGGEIQYF.

In regard to this clonotype: This may be a read error, as it is one base from a much larger clone. Here the CDR3 reads CASSSWAPDQYF. Written as DNA, the CDR3 is TGTGCCAGCAGCTCTTGGGCCCCCGATCAGTACTTC. The rearrangement uses TRBV11-3 and TRBJ2-7; D ambiguous. The ends were cut back, 4 bases at V and 10 bases at J, with 14 bases in the middle. This CDR3 is built from 12 residues. Looked up from germline, CDR1 is SGHNT and CDR2 is YENEEA.

Notes on this clonotype: This is likely a read error, given that the CDR3 carries no conserved phenylalanine or tryptophan at its end. V is TRBV11-1 and J is TRBJ1-2, with D uncertain. Trimming pared 2 bases from V and 5 bases from J, leaving 6 bases between. The CDR3 extends over 12 amino acids. Germline CDR1 reads SGHAT; CDR2 reads FQDESV (reference sequence). CDR3 coding DNA: TGTGCCAGCAGCTTATGTAGATATGGCTACACCCTC. Protein product: CASSLCRYGYTL.

This chain uses TRBV6-1 with TRBJ2-5, with 11 positions matching TRBD1. J lost 2 bases, V lost 8 bases, and 16 bases had no gene match. Germline V gene data show CDR1 as MNHNS and CDR2 as SASEGT. The CDR3 is 18 amino acids. Here the CDR3 DNA reads TGTGCCAGCGGTCGATTCCACGCCGGGACAGGGGGACAAGAGACCCAGTACTTC. It encodes CASGRFHAGTGGQETQYF.

This chain joins TRBV5-4 and TRBJ2-2; D is ambiguous. CDR3 size: 12 residues. The germline V gene has CDR1 SGHNT and CDR2 YYREEE (reference sequence). The V end was cut by 6 bases, the J end by 8 bases, with 11 bases between. CDR3 sequence reads: CASTSDKGELFF. The CDR3 nucleotides are TGTGCCAGCACCTCAGACAAAGGGGAGCTGTTTTTT.

The chain combines TRBV12-3 or TRBV12-4 with TRBJ1-4; D is unresolved. This CDR3 comprises 14 residues. Trimming took 4 bases from V and 10 from J, leaving 16 bases between them. The DNA for the CDR3 is TGTGCCAGCAGTTCGAGCGGTCTAGGTGTAAAACTGTTTTTT. This translates into CASSSSGLGVKLFF.

On this clonotype: The junction shows a germline mismatch at one end, possibly a read error. This rearrangement joins TRBV12-3 or TRBV12-4 to TRBJ1-2, with 7 positions matching TRBD1. There are 13 residues in the CDR3. CDR3 coding DNA: TGTGCCAGCAGTCTGACAGGGAGTTATGTCTACACCTTT. It is translated as CASSLTGSYVYTF.

Turning to this clonotype: An end of the junction differs from the germline gene, which may be a read error. V usage is TRBV14 and J usage is TRBJ2-1; 7 bases match TRBD2. Per the germline V gene, CDR1 is SGHDN and CDR2 is FVKESK. This CDR3 has 17 amino acids. CDR3 nucleotides: TGTGCCAGTAGCCAAGATCTAGCGGTACAATGGGGGGATGAGCAGTTCTTC. It specifies CASSQDLAVQWGDEQFF.

This clonotype appeared a few times. A read error may explain this, as a much larger clone is one base away. The chain has TRBV29-1 and TRBJ2-1; 7 bases fit TRBD1. This CDR3 spans 12 amino acids. Germline CDR1 and CDR2: SQVTM and ANQGSEA. CDR3 sequence (DNA): TGCAGCAAAGGGACAGACTACAATGGGCAGTTCTTC. Translated: CSKGTDYNGQFF.

Worth noting for this clonotype: The junction differs from germline at one of its ends, possibly a read error. The chain couples TRBV12-3 or TRBV12-4 to TRBJ2-7; 9 positions agree with TRBD1. The CDR3 contains 14 residues. The CDR3 region is CARSLTGGASEQYF. The CDR3 region has the DNA TGTGCCAGGAGTTTGACAGGGGGTGCGTCCGAGCAGTACTTC.

This clonotype qualifies as medium-sized. V usage is TRBV11-2 and J usage is TRBJ2-2; 8 bases agree with TRBD2. CDR1 is SGHAT, CDR2 FQNNGV, per germline. The trim removed 5 bases at V and 7 bases at J, leaving 9 bases unmatched. The CDR3 extends over 15 amino acids. CDR3 nucleotide sequence: TGTGCCAGCAGCATACACGGGGGGGCTGACGGGGAGCTGTTTTTT. Translation gives CASSIHGGADGELFF. The whole variable domain, remainder taken from reference TRBV11-2 and TRBJ2-2, is EAGVAQSPRYKIIEKRQSVAFWCNPISGHATLYWYQQILGQGPKLLIQFQNNGVVDDSQLPKDRFSAERLKGVDSTLKIQPAKLEDSAVYLCASSIHGGADGELFFGEGSRLTVL.

Concerning this clonotype itself: One junction end disagrees with the germline gene, perhaps due to a read error. The chain combines TRBV25-1 with TRBJ2-7; D possibly corresponds to TRBD2 (5 bases). CDR1 is MGHDK, CDR2 SYGVNS, per germline. This CDR3 has 15 amino acids. The CDR3 loop reads CASSASGKSLYDQYF. The CDR3 bases are TGTGCAAGCAGTGCATCCGGGAAATCTCTCTACGATCAGTACTTC.

The chain combines TRBV6-5 with TRBJ2-1; no reliable D call. CDR3 length: 11 residues. CDR1 is MNHEY and CDR2 is SVGAGI in the germline V gene. In nucleotides, the CDR3 is TGTACCAAGAATACCGGGAATGAGCAGTTCTTC. This translates into CTKNTGNEQFF.